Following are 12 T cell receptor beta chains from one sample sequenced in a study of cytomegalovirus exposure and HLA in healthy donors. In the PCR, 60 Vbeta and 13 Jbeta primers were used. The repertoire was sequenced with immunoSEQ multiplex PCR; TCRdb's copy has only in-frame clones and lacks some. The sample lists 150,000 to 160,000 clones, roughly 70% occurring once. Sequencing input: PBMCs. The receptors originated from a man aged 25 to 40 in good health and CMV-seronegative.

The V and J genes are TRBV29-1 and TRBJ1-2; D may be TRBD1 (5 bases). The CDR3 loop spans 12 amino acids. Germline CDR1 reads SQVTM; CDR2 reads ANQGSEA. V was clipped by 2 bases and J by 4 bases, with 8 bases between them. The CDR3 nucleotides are TGCAGCGTTGAATCGGGGGGCTATGGCTACACCTTC. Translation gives CSVESGGYGYTF. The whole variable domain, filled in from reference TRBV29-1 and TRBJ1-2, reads SAVISQKPSRDICQRGTSLTIQCQVDSQVTMMFWYRQQPGQSLTLIATANQGSEATYESGFVIDKFPISRPNLTFSTLTVSNMSPEDSSIYLCSVESGGYGYTFGSGTRLTVV.

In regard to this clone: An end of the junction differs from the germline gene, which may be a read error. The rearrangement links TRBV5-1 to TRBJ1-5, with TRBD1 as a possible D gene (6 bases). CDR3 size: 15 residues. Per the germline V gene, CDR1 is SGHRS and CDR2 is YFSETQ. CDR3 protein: CASSLAGTKDQPQNF. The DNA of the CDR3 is TGCGCCAGCAGCTTGGCCGGGACAAAGGATCAGCCCCAGAATTTT. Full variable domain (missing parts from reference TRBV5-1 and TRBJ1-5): KAGVTQTPRYLIKTRGQQVTLSCSPISGHRSVSWYQQTPGQGLQFLFEYFSETQRNKGNFPGRFSGRQFSNSRSEMNVSTLELGDSALYLCASSLAGTKDQPQNFGDGTRLSIL.

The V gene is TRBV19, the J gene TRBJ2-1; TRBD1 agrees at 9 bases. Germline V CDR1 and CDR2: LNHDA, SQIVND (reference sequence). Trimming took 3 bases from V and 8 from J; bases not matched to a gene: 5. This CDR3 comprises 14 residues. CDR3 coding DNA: TGTGCCAGTAGTATCGGGGACAGGGCCTATGAGCAGTTCTTC. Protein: CASSIGDRAYEQFF.

CDR3 amino acids: CASSSQTGRNYGYTF. The CDR3 coding sequence is TGTGCCAGCAGCTCCCAAACAGGGCGGAACTATGGCTACACCTTC. This sequence joins TRBV7-9 and TRBJ1-2; D is perhaps TRBD1 (6 bases). Germline loops: CDR1 SEHNR, CDR2 FQNEAQ (reference sequence). Trimming removed 4 bases at V and 2 bases at J, with 14 bases between. The CDR3 is 15 residues long.

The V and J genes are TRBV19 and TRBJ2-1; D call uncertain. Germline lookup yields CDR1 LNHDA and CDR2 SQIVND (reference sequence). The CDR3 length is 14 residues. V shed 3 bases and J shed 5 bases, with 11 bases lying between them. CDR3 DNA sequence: TGTGCCAGTAGTATTATTAACAGTAACAATGAGCAGTTCTTC. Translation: CASSIINSNNEQFF.

This CDR3 is CASSSARTGVGFF. The CDR3 region has the DNA TGTGCCAGCAGCTCGGCGAGGACTGGGGTGGGGTTCTTC. The V call is TRBV5-6, the J call TRBJ2-1, with TRBD2 as a possible D gene (5 bases). The CDR3 has 13 amino acids. Trimming took 3 bases from V and 15 from J, leaving 19 bases between them. The germline CDR1 and CDR2 sequences are SGHDT and YYEEEE.

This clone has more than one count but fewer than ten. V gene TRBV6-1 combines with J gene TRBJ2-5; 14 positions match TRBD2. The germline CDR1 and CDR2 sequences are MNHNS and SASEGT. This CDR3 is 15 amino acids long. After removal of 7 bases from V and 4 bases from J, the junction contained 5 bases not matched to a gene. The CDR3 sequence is CASTDGLAGGETQYF. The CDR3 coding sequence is TGTGCCAGCACCGATGGACTAGCGGGGGGAGAGACCCAGTACTTC.

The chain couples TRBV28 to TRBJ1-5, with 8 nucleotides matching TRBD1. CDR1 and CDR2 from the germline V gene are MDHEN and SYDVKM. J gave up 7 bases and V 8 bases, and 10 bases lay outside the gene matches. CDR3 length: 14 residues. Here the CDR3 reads CASGAGGKMQPQHF. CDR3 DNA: TGTGCCAGCGGGGCAGGGGGCAAGATGCAGCCCCAGCATTTT.

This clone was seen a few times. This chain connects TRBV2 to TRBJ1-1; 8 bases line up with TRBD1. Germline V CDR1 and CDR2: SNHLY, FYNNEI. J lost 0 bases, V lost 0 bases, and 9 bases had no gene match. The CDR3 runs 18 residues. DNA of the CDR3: TGTGCCAGCAGTGAAGCCCTGACAGGGGTAAGCATGAACACTGAAGCTTTCTTT. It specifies CASSEALTGVSMNTEAFF. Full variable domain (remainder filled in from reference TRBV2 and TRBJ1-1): EPEVTQTPSHQVTQMGQEVILRCVPISNHLYFYWYRQILGQKVEFLVSFYNNEISEKSEIFDDQFSVERPDGSNFTLKIRSTKLEDSAMYFCASSEALTGVSMNTEAFFGQGTRLTVV.

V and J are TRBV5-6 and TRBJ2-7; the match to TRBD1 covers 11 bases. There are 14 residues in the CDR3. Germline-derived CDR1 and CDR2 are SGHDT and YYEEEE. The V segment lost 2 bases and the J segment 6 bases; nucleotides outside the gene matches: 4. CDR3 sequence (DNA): TGTGCCAGCAGCTTTCCGGACAGGGGGCGCGAGCAGTACTTC. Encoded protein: CASSFPDRGREQYF.

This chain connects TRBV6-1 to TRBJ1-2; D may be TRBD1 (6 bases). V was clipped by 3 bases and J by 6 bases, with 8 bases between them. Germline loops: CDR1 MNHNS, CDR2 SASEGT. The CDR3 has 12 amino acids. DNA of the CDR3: TGTGCCAGCAGTGACACAGGGAATGGCTACACCTTC. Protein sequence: CASSDTGNGYTF.

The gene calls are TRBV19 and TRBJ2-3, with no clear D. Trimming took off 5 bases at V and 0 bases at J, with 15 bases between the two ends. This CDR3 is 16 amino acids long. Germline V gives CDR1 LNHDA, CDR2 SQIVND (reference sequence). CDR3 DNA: TGTGCCAGTAGTTGGGCAGACCATGCTAGCACAGATACGCAGTATTTT. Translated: CASSWADHASTDTQYF.